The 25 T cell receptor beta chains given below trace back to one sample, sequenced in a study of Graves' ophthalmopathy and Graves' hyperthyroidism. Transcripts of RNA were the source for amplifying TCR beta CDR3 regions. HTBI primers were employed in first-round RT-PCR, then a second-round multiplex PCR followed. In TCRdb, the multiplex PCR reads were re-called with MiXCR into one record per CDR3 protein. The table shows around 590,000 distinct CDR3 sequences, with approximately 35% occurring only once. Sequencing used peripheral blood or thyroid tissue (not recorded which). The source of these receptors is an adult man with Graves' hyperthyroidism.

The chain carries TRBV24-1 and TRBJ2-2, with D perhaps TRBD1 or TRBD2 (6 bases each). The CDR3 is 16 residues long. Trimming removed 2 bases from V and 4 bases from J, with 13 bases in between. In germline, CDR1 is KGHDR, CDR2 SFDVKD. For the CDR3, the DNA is TGTGCCACCAGTGATTGGACCGGGGGCCTCACCGGGGAGCTGTTTTTT. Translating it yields CATSDWTGGLTGELFF.

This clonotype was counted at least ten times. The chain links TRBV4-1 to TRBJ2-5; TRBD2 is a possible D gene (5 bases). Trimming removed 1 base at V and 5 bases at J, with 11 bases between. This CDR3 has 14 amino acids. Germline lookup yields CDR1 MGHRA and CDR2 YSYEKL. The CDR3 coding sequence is TGCGCCAGCAGCCAAGGATTTGGGGAGGAGACCCAGTACTTC. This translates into CASSQGFGEETQYF.

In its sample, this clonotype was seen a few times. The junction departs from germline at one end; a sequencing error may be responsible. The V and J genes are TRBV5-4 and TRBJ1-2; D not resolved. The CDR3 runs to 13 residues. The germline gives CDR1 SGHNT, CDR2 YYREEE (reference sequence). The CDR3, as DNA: TGTGCCAGCGGCTTTACCGGGATCCATGGCTACACCTTC. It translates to CASGFTGIHGYTF.

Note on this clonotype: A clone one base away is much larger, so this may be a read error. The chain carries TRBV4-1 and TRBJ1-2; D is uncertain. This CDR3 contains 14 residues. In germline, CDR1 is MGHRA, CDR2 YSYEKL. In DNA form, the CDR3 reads TGCGCCGGCAGCCAACTAGACGGGAACTATGGCTACACCTTC. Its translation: CAGSQLDGNYGYTF.

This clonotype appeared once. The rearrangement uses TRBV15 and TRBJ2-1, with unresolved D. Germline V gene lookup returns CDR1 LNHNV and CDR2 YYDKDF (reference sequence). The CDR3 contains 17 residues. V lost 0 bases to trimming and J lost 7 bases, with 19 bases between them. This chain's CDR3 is CATSRDLGRKHQNEQFF. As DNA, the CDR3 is TGTGCCACCAGCAGAGATCTGGGCAGGAAACATCAAAATGAGCAGTTCTTC.

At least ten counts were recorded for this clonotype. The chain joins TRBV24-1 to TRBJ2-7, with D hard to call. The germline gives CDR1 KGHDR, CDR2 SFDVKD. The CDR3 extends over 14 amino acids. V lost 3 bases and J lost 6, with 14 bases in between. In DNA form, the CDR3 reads TGTGCCACCAGTGATATTAACAGTGCTGGCGAGCAGTACTTC. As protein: CATSDINSAGEQYF.

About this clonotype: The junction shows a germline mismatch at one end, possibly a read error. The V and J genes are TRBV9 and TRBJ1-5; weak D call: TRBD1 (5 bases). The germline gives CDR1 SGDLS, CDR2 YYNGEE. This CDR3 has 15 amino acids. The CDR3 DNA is TGTGCCAGCGGCGTATCAACGGGGACGGATCAGCCCCAGCATTTT. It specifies CASGVSTGTDQPQHF. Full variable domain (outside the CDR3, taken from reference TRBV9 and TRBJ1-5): DSGVTQTPKHLITATGQRVTLRCSPRSGDLSVYWYQQSLDQGLQFLIQYYNGEERAKGNILERFSAQQFPDLHSELNLSSLELGDSALYFCASGVSTGTDQPQHFGDGTRLSIL.

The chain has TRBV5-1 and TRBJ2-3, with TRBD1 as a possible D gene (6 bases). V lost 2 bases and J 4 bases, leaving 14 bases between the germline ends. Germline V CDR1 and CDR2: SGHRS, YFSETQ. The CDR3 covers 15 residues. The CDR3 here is CASSFSQAGADTQYF. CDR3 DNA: TGCGCCAGCAGCTTCTCTCAGGCAGGGGCAGATACGCAGTATTTT. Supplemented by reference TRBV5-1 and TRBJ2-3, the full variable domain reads KAGVTQTPRYLIKTRGQQVTLSCSPISGHRSVSWYQQTPGQGLQFLFEYFSETQRNKGNFPGRFSGRQFSNSRSEMNVSTLELGDSALYLCASSFSQAGADTQYFGPGTRLTVL.

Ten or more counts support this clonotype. DNA for the CDR3: TGCAGTGCTAGCGCCCCTCAGGGGGCGCGGGAGCAGTACTTC. As protein: CSASAPQGAREQYF. The chain combines TRBV20-1 with TRBJ2-7, with TRBD1 matching over 8 bases. Germline V gene sequence: CDR1 DFQATT, CDR2 SNEGSKA (reference sequence). Germline trimming cut 3 bases from V and 7 bases from J; bases unmatched to any gene: 11. The CDR3 loop spans 14 amino acids.

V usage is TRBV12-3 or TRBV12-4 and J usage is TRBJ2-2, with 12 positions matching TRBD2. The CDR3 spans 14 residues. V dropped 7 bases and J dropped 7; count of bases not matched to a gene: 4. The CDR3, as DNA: TGTGCCAGCAAGCTAGCGGGAGGGCACGGGGAGCTGTTTTTT. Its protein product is CASKLAGGHGELFF.

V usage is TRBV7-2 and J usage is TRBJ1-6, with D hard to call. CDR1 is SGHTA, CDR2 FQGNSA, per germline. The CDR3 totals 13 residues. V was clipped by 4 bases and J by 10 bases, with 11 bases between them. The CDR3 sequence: CASSWKVRSPLHF. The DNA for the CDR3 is TGTGCCAGCAGCTGGAAGGTTCGGTCACCCCTCCACTTT.

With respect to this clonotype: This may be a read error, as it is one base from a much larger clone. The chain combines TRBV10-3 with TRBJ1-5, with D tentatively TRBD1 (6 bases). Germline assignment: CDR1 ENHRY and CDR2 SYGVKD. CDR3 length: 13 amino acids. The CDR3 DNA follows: TGTGCCAACAGTGACAGGCGGAATCAGCCCCAGCATTTT. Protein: CANSDRRNQPQHF.

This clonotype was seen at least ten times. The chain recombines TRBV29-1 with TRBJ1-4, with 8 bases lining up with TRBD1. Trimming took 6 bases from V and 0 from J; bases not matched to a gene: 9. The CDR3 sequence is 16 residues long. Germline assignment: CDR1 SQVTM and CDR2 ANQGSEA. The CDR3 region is CSVTPPDRATNEKLFF. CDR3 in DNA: TGCAGCGTCACGCCACCGGACAGGGCAACTAATGAAAAACTGTTTTTT.

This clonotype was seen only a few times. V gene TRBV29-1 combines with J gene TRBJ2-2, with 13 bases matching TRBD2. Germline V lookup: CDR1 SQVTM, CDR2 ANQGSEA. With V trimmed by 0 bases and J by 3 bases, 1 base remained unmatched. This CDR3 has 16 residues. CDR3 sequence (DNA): TGCAGCGTTGAAGAACTAGCGGGAGGGGACACCGGGGAGCTGTTTTTT. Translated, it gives CSVEELAGGDTGELFF.

The CDR3 bases are TGTGCCAGCAGCGAGGGACTAGCGGGGAATGAGCAGTTCTTC. It is translated as CASSEGLAGNEQFF. The chain links TRBV5-4 to TRBJ2-1; 13 bases agree with TRBD2. Germline-derived CDR1 and CDR2 are SGHNT and YYREEE (reference sequence). Trimming at V came to 4 bases and at J to 7 bases, leaving 2 bases not matched to a gene. This CDR3 is 14 amino acids long.

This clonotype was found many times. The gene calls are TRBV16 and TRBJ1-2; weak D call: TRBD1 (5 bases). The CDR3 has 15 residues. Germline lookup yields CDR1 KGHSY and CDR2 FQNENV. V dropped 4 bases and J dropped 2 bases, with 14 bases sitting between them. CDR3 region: CASSPRTSLNYGYTF. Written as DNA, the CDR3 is TGTGCCAGCAGCCCCCGGACAAGCCTGAACTATGGCTACACCTTC.

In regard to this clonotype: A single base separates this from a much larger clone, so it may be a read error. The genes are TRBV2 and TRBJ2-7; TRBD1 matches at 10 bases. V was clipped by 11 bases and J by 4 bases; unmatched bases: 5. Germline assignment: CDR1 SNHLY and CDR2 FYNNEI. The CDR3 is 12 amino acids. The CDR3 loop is CACGGQGYEQYF. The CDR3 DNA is TGTGCCTGCGGGGGACAGGGGTACGAGCAGTACTTC.

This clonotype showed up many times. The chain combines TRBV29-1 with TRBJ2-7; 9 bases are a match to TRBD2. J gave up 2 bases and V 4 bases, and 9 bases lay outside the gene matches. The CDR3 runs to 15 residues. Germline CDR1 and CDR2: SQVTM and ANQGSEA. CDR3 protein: CSVATRLADTYEQYF. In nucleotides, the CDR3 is TGCAGCGTTGCGACCCGACTAGCGGATACCTACGAGCAGTACTTC.

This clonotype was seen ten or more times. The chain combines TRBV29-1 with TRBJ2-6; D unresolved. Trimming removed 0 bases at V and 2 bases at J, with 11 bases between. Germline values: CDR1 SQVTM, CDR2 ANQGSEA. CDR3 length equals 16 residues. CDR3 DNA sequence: TGCAGCGTTGAAGATCCTGGGAACCCTGGGGCCAACGTCCTGACTTTC. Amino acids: CSVEDPGNPGANVLTF.

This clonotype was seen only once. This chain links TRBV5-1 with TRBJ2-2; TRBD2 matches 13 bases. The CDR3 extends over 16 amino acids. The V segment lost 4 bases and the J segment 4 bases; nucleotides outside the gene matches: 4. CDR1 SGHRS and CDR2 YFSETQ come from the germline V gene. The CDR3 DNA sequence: TGCGCCAGCAGCGAGGGACTAGCGGGACCCACCGGGGAGCTGTTTTTT. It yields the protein CASSEGLAGPTGELFF.

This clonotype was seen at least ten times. CDR3 region: CAISESSTEQYF. The CDR3 DNA follows: TGTGCCATCAGTGAGTCTTCGACAGAGCAGTACTTC. The chain recombines TRBV10-3 with TRBJ2-7; D gene ambiguous. The CDR3 is 12 residues long. Germline loops: CDR1 ENHRY, CDR2 SYGVKD. V dropped 0 bases and J dropped 7 bases, with 7 bases sitting between them.

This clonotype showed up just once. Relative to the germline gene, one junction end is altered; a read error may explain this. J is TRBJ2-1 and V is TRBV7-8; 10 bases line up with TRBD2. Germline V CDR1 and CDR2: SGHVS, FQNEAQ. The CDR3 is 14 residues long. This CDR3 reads CASSPSGGLHEQFF. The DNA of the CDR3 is TGCGCCAGCAGCCCTAGCGGGGGCCTCCATGAGCAGTTCTTC.

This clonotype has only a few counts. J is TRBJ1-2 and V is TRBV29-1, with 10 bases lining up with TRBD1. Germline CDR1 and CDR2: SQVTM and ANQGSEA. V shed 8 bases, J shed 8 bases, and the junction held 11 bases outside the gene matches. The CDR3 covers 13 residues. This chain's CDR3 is CSRAGTGVWGYTF. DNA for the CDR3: TGCAGCCGTGCCGGGACAGGGGTTTGGGGCTACACCTTC.

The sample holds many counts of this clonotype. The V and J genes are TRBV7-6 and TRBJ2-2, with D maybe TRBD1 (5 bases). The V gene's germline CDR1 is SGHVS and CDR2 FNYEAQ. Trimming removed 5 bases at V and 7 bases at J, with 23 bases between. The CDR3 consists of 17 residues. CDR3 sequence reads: CASSPPSGREGNGELFF. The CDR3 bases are TGTGCCAGCAGCCCCCCCTCGGGCAGGGAAGGAAACGGGGAGCTGTTTTTT. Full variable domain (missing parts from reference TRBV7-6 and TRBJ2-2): GAGVSQSPRYKVTKRGQDVALRCDPISGHVSLYWYRQALGQGPEFLTYFNYEAQQDKSGLPNDRFSAERPEGSISTLTIQRTEQRDSAMYRCASSPPSGREGNGELFFGEGSRLTVL.

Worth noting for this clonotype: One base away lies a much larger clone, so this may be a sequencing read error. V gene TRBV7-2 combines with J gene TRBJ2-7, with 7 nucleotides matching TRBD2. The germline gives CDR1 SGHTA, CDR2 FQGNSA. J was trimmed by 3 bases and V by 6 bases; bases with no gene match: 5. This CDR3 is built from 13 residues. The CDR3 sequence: CASSVGTNYEQYF. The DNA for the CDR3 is TGTGCCAGCAGTGTAGGGACTAACTACGAGCAGTACTTC.